A few counts support the clone carrying this TCR beta chain. Its antigen is not known. These data are taken from a study of T cell repertoires in cytomegalovirus infection. Regarding the study as a whole: The ex vivo response showed dominance by HLA-C-restricted CMV-specific TCR beta clonotypes. People with CMV and the relevant HLA were identified by cumulative public TCR beta family frequency.

The germline gives CDR1 SGHVS, CDR2 FNYEAQ. The CDR3 contains 11 residues. The ends were cut back, 6 bases at V and 6 bases at J, with 8 bases in the middle. TCRdb independently ran MiXCR on the reads; one entry per CDR3 protein. This sample has some 680,000 distinct CDR3 sequences, with about 40% found just once. The chain links TRBV7-6 to TRBJ1-1; weak D call: TRBD1 (5 bases). Sequencing was carried out using PBMCs. This TCR derives from a human donor in good health (CMV status not recorded). Some clones in this sample may be carry-over from other donors' samples. The CDR3, as DNA: TGTGCCAGCAGGCAGGGAGCTGAAGCTTTCTTT. This gives the protein CASRQGAEAFF.